This entry is about one TCR beta chain. The antigen is not known. The data were obtained in a study of OX40 agonist ivuxolimab in advanced cancers. Background on the study: Prior checkpoint blockade (anti-PD-1, anti-PD-L1 or anti-CTLA-4) was permitted; roughly 40% had it.

Assay used: immunoSEQ multiplex PCR; TCRdb lists only in-frame clones, some missing. The sample yields about 61,000 clones, over 80% seen once. Whole-study results and caveats: Expanded clones were, on average, more numerous in CD8+ T cells than in CD4+.

Germline V gene data show CDR1 as SGHAT and CDR2 as FQNNGV. This CDR3 comprises 17 residues. The ends lost 1 base at V and 6 bases at J; junction bases unmatched: 11. This material consisted of CD4+ or CD8+ T cells sorted from blood, taken in a trial of the OX40 agonist ivuxolimab. The source is an adult with an advanced solid tumor such as melanoma, head and neck, liver or kidney cancer. The chain uses TRBV11-2 and TRBJ2-2; 7 bases line up with TRBD2. As DNA, the CDR3 is TGTGCCAGCAGCTTAGGGACCTCTCCCCGGGGGGCCGGGGAGCTGTTTTTT. This encodes CASSLGTSPRGAGELFF. Supplemented by reference TRBV11-2 and TRBJ2-2, the full variable domain reads EAGVAQSPRYKIIEKRQSVAFWCNPISGHATLYWYQQILGQGPKLLIQFQNNGVVDDSQLPKDRFSAERLKGVDSTLKIQPAKLEDSAVYLCASSLGTSPRGAGELFFGEGSRLTVL.